Listed below are T cell receptor beta chains from one sample, sequenced in a study of OX40 agonist ivuxolimab in advanced cancers. The protocol was immunoSEQ multiplex PCR, while the TCRdb copy is restricted to in-frame clones and leaves out a portion. In the table there are approximately 55,000 clones, 75% to 90% of which are singletons. The specimen was CD4+ or CD8+ T cells sorted from blood, collected in a trial of the OX40 agonist ivuxolimab. The source of these receptors is an adult with an advanced solid tumor such as melanoma, head and neck, liver or kidney cancer. The CDR3 runs from the conserved cysteine through the conserved F or W. D genes are given only for firm matches. The listing skips clone size in some rows; elsewhere it reads once, few, many or a size class.

J	V	size	D	DNA	CDR3
TRBJ1-2	TRBV7-8	once	TRBD1	TGTGCCAGCAGCTATACAGGGGATGGCTACACCTTC	CASSYTGDGYTF
TRBJ1-5	TRBV19	.	.	TGTGCCAGTAGTATAGGAAGCCGGTCCAATCAGCCCCAGCATTTT	CASSIGSRSNQPQHF
TRBJ2-5	TRBV18	once	.	TGTGCCAGCTCACCACGTCTGGACAGCAGTTTAGAGACCCAGTACTTC	CASSPRLDSSLETQYF
TRBJ2-7	TRBV7-9	.	TRBD1	TGTGCCAGCAGCACCCGGGACAGGGCAAACTACGAGCAGTACTTC	CASSTRDRANYEQYF
TRBJ1-4	TRBV18	.	.	TGTGCCAGCTCACCACCGACAGCCGGTAATGAAAAACTGTTTTTT	CASSPPTAGNEKLFF
TRBJ2-4	TRBV28	.	.	TGTGCCAGCAGTTTAGAGGGAAACATTCAGTACTTC	CASSLEGNIQYF
TRBJ2-5	TRBV4-3	.	.	TGCGCCAGCAGCCAAGAACCCGGGCGGGAGACCCAGTACTTC	CASSQEPGRETQYF
TRBJ1-5	TRBV28	few	.	TGTGCCAGCAGTTCCTATAGCATCCCGGCGGGTCGCAATCAGCCCCAGCATTTT	CASSSYSIPAGRNQPQHF
TRBJ2-7	TRBV7-8	.	.	TGTGCCAGCAGCCCACTTAGGGCGGGCATGCCCTACGAGCAGTACTTC	CASSPLRAGMPYEQYF
TRBJ2-3	TRBV25-1	.	.	TGTGCCAGCAGTGAACTAAGCGGGAGCACAGATACGCAGTATTTT	CASSELSGSTDTQYF
TRBJ2-1	TRBV10-2	.	.	TGCGCCAGCAGTGAGTCTCGGGGCTCCTACAATGAGCAGTTCTTC	CASSESRGSYNEQFF
TRBJ1-1	TRBV11-1	.	.	TGTGCCAGCAGCTTAGGGGTACCGAACACTGAAGCTTTCTTT	CASSLGVPNTEAFF
TRBJ2-7	TRBV6-1	.	TRBD2	TGTGCCAGCACTCCTGGGGCGGGAGGATACGAGCAGTACTTC	CASTPGAGGYEQYF
TRBJ1-2	TRBV5-6	.	.	TGTGCCAGCAGCCGGGACGGACCATATGGCTACACCTTC	CASSRDGPYGYTF
TRBJ2-2	TRBV5-1	.	TRBD1	TGCGCCAGCAGCTTACAGGGACAGGGGAACACCGGGGAGCTGTTTTTT	CASSLQGQGNTGELFF
TRBJ2-7	TRBV2	.	.	TGTGCCAGCAGTGAACAGGCCTACGAGCAGTACTTC	CASSEQAYEQYF
TRBJ2-1	TRBV6-1	.	TRBD2	TGTGCCAGCAGTGAGCGGGAGGGGGCCTACAATGAGCAGTTCTTC	CASSEREGAYNEQFF
TRBJ1-1	TRBV28	.	TRBD1	TGTGCCAGCATCTTGACAGGGGCCGATGTGGCTTTCTTT	CASILTGADVAFF
TRBJ2-4	TRBV30	.	.	TGTGCCTGGAGCAAAGGGCAGGGAATAGCCAAAAACATTCAGTACTTC	CAWSKGQGIAKNIQYF
TRBJ1-1	TRBV2	.	.	TGTGCCAGCAGGCAGGACATGAACACTGAAGCTTTCTTT	CASRQDMNTEAFF
TRBJ1-5	TRBV30	.	TRBD1	TGTGCCTGGGACAGGGGGCCGGGTCAGCCCCAGCATTTT	CAWDRGPGQPQHF
TRBJ2-7	TRBV6-6	.	.	TGTGCCAGCAGTTACTCGCACAGGCCAGTCTACGAGCAGTACTTC	CASSYSHRPVYEQYF
TRBJ2-1	TRBV18	.	TRBD2	TGTGCCAGCTCACCACAGGGACTAGCGAACAATGAGCAGTTCTTC	CASSPQGLANNEQFF
TRBJ1-1	TRBV27	.	.	TGTGCCAGCAGTTTCCTCGGTTTGTACACTGAAGCTTTCTTT	CASSFLGLYTEAFF
TRBJ2-7	TRBV19	.	.	TGTGCCAGTAGTATAGTTGGCAACTCCTACGAGCAGTACTTC	CASSIVGNSYEQYF
TRBJ1-5	TRBV27	once	TRBD1	TGTGCCAGCAGTCTATCAGAACAGGGGGCGGTTCAGCCCCAGCATTTT	CASSLSEQGAVQPQHF
TRBJ2-3	TRBV7-3	.	TRBD2	TGTGCCAGCAGACTCGGACTAGCGGGAGTCTACACAGATACGCAGTATTTT	CASRLGLAGVYTDTQYF
TRBJ2-1	TRBV7-3	.	.	TGTGCCAGCAGCCCAGGGGCGGGAGAGGGCCATGAGCAGTTCTTC	CASSPGAGEGHEQFF
TRBJ1-5	TRBV2	once	.	TGTGCCAGCACTCGACTCAATAGCAATCAGCCCCAGCATTTT	CASTRLNSNQPQHF
TRBJ1-1	TRBV9	.	.	TGTGCCAGCAGCGTCCTCTTTCAGGGCACTGAAGCTTTCTTT	CASSVLFQGTEAFF
TRBJ2-7	TRBV10-1	.	.	TGCGCCAGCTCCGGGACTCAGACCGGCGGGTTCTACGAGCAGTACTTC	CASSGTQTGGFYEQYF
TRBJ1-2	TRBV5-4	.	.	TGTGCCAGCACCCCGTCGGCGCCAGGGGACAACTATGGCTACACCTTC	CASTPSAPGDNYGYTF
TRBJ2-1	TRBV18	.	.	TGTGCCAGCTCACCACGGACTGTTGGAGGCTCCTACAATGAGCAGTTCTTC	CASSPRTVGGSYNEQFF
TRBJ2-1	TRBV10-1	large	.	TGCGCCAGCAGTGAGTCGGGGACTTACAATGAGCAGTTCTTC	CASSESGTYNEQFF
TRBJ1-2	TRBV7-3	.	.	TGTGCCAGCAGCTTATGGGACGGGGGAGGCTACACCTTC	CASSLWDGGGYTF
TRBJ2-7	TRBV14	.	.	TGTGCCAGCAGCCGGGCCCTCGGGTACGAGCAGTACTTC	CASSRALGYEQYF
TRBJ1-3	TRBV19	.	TRBD1	TGTGCCAGCCGGGACAGGGGGCTTGTAAACACCATATATTTT	CASRDRGLVNTIYF
TRBJ2-7	TRBV18	.	.	TGTGCCAGCTCACCAGGGACTTCAGGCTCCTACGAGCAGTACTTC	CASSPGTSGSYEQYF